These 7 T cell receptor beta chains share one sample of origin, sequenced in a study of cytomegalovirus exposure and HLA in healthy donors (dated by TCRdb to the late 2010s). Library prep was done by the immunoSEQ multiplex PCR assay. For the multiplex PCR, a mixture combining 60 forward primers for TCR Vbeta segments and 13 reverse primers for TCR Jbeta segments was used. TCRdb obtained this table from immuneACCESS and retained in-frame rearrangements with V and J assigned. These tables miss some clones; where compared with another copy, unresolved V genes account for less than half of the shortfall, and the remainder is unexplained. The table for this sample lists approximately 100,000 clones; more than 75% of them were counted only once. The ten biggest clones cover around 2% of the sample. The sequenced material came from PBMCs. These receptors originate from a man aged 18 to 29 in good health and CMV-seronegative.

This chain links TRBV19 with TRBJ2-3; no clear D. Trimming cost V 0 bases and J 4 bases, with 8 bases left between them. Germline V CDR1 and CDR2: LNHDA, SQIVND (reference sequence). CDR3 length: 14 amino acids. The CDR3 DNA reads TGTGCCAGTAGTATAGATGGGCCCCCAGATACGCAGTATTTT. Its protein is CASSIDGPPDTQYF.

This clone was counted once. The rearrangement links TRBV19 to TRBJ1-3; 7 positions match TRBD1. J lost 15 bases, V lost 5 bases, and 10 bases had no gene match. Looked up from germline, CDR1 is LNHDA and CDR2 is SQIVND (reference sequence). The CDR3 is 12 residues long. The CDR3 DNA is TGTGCCAGTAGTGTTTCCGGGACAGCCGAATATTTT. This translates into CASSVSGTAEYF.

V usage is TRBV4-1 and J usage is TRBJ1-2, with 8 bases that match TRBD1. The trim removed 3 bases at V and 4 bases at J, leaving 7 bases unmatched. The CDR3 extends over 15 amino acids. Per the germline V gene, CDR1 is MGHRA and CDR2 is YSYEKL. The DNA for the CDR3 is TGCGCCAGCAGCCATGACAGGGGTTGGGGCTATGGCTACACCTTC. This gives the protein CASSHDRGWGYGYTF.

V is TRBV5-8 and J is TRBJ1-5; no clear D gene. CDR1 is SGHTS and CDR2 is YDEGEE in the germline V gene. V was pared by 4 bases and J by 5 bases, with 13 bases between. This CDR3 has 14 residues. The CDR3 loop reads CASSPGFFDQPQHF. CDR3 sequence (DNA): TGTGCCAGCAGCCCGGGATTTTTTGATCAGCCCCAGCATTTT.

This clone has just one count. The V call is TRBV27, the J call TRBJ2-2; no definite D call. Trimming took 6 bases from V and 1 from J, leaving 9 bases between them. Germline V CDR1 and CDR2: MNHEY, SMNVEV (reference sequence). The CDR3 sequence is 14 residues long. The CDR3 sequence: CASSLTRNTGELFF. The CDR3 DNA reads TGTGCCAGCAGCCTCACACGGAACACCGGGGAGCTGTTTTTT.

The chain couples TRBV6-6 to TRBJ2-1, with D possibly being TRBD2 (6 bases). The V gene's germline CDR1 is MNHNY and CDR2 SVGAGI (reference sequence). The CDR3 runs to 13 residues. Trimming pared 9 bases from V and 4 bases from J, leaving 13 bases between. CDR3 nucleotide sequence: TGTGCCAGTGAACGGGACTGGTACAATGAGCAGTTCTTC. Encoded protein: CASERDWYNEQFF.

The gene calls are TRBV5-4 and TRBJ1-2; TRBD1 is a possible D gene (6 bases). V lost 2 bases and J 4 bases, leaving 9 bases between the germline ends. Germline CDR1 reads SGHNT; CDR2 reads YYREEE (reference sequence). CDR3 length equals 13 residues. As DNA, the CDR3 is TGTGCCAGCAGCTTTGGGGGCGGCTATGGCTACACCTTC. This translates into CASSFGGGYGYTF.